This is a list of T cell receptor beta chains from one sample in a study. TCRdb reprocessed the RT-PCR reads via MiXCR and lists one record per CDR3 protein. The table shows about 700,000 distinct CDR3 sequences, with 14% occurring only once. Sequenced input: memory CD4+ T cells from blood. The source of these receptors is a female donor in good health, serving as a healthy control. CDR3s include the opening cysteine and the closing phenylalanine or tryptophan. Each record gives: D gene, clone size, J gene, V gene, CDR3 protein, CDR3 DNA. D genes are given only for firm matches. Not all rows give a size; the values are once, few, many and, for expanded clones, a class.

.,few,TRBJ1-3,TRBV5-8,CASSLWTGPGSGNTIYF,TGTGCCAGCAGCTTGTGGACGGGTCCCGGCTCTGGAAACACCATATATTTT
TRBD1,.,TRBJ2-7,TRBV6-2/TRBV6-3,CASKSLDRGLGEQYF,TGTGCCAGCAAGTCCCTGGACAGGGGTTTAGGGGAGCAGTACTTC
.,many,TRBJ2-3,TRBV7-9,CASSLVVLVETDTQYF,TGTGCCAGCAGCTTAGTGGTGCTAGTTGAAACAGATACGCAGTATTTT
.,many,TRBJ2-7,TRBV12-3/TRBV12-4,CASSSANRPLEQYF,TGTGCCAGCAGTTCTGCGAACAGGCCCCTCGAGCAGTACTTC
TRBD1,.,TRBJ1-2,TRBV6-2/TRBV6-3,CASSYIQGASGYTF,TGTGCCAGCAGTTACATACAGGGGGCGAGCGGCTACACCTTC
.,few,TRBJ1-5,TRBV28,CASGLPGLYGVQPQHF,TGTGCCAGCGGCTTACCGGGACTGTACGGAGTTCAGCCCCAGCATTTT
.,many,TRBJ1-1,TRBV29-1,CSVEDLGNTEAFF,TGCAGCGTTGAAGATCTGGGGAACACTGAAGCTTTCTTT
TRBD1,.,TRBJ1-5,TRBV20-1,CSARDKGARSNQPQHF,TGCAGTGCTAGAGATAAGGGGGCGCGTAGCAATCAGCCCCAGCATTTT
TRBD2,few,TRBJ2-3,TRBV7-2,CASSLVSGGDTQYF,TGTGCCAGCAGCTTAGTCTCGGGGGGTGATACGCAGTATTTT
.,.,TRBJ1-5,TRBV20-1,CSAYGGKFDQPQHF,TGCAGTGCTTATGGTGGGAAGTTCGATCAGCCCCAGCATTTT
TRBD1,.,TRBJ1-5,TRBV7-2,CASSSRTGIDQPQHF,TGTGCCAGCAGCTCAAGGACAGGTATCGACCAGCCCCAGCATTTT
.,.,TRBJ1-2,TRBV7-2,CASSLGLGLAGQGYTF,TGTGCCAGCAGCTTGGGTCTGGGTCTGGCAGGGCAAGGCTACACCTTC
.,few,TRBJ1-4,TRBV5-6,CASSLFDGAGEKLFF,TGTGCCAGCAGCTTATTCGATGGGGCCGGAGAAAAACTGTTTTTT
.,.,TRBJ1-2,TRBV20-1,CSARDPGELNYGYTF,TGCAGTGCTAGAGATCCGGGGGAACTTAACTATGGCTACACCTTC
.,many,TRBJ2-1,TRBV11-2,CASSSGLPYNEQFF,TGTGCCAGCAGCTCGGGACTCCCCTACAATGAGCAGTTCTTC
TRBD2,.,TRBJ2-7,TRBV19,CASSPGLAAVEQYF,TGTGCCAGTAGTCCCGGACTAGCCGCGGTTGAGCAGTACTTC
.,.,TRBJ1-5,TRBV30,CAWSLLGYSQPQHF,TGTGCCTGGAGTCTGTTGGGGTATAGTCAGCCCCAGCATTTT
TRBD2,.,TRBJ2-3,TRBV20-1,CSGASGGTDTQYF,TGCAGTGGGGCTAGCGGGGGCACAGATACGCAGTATTTT
.,few,TRBJ1-1,TRBV18,CASSPPKRGGTEAFF,TGTGCCAGCTCACCACCGAAACGGGGGGGCACTGAAGCTTTCTTT
.,.,TRBJ1-4,TRBV5-5,CASSLILGSEKLFF,TGTGCCAGCAGCTTGATACTGGGGAGTGAAAAACTGTTTTTT
TRBD1,few,TRBJ2-2,TRBV12-3/TRBV12-4,CAIRTGIGDTGELFF,TGTGCCATCCGGACAGGGATTGGTGACACCGGGGAGCTGTTTTTT
.,many,TRBJ2-7,TRBV12-3/TRBV12-4,CASSLLLGREQYF,TGTGCCAGCAGTCTATTATTGGGGCGCGAGCAGTACTTC
.,few,TRBJ2-5,TRBV18,CASSQGSDQETQYF,TGTGCCAGCTCACAGGGTAGCGACCAAGAGACCCAGTACTTC
TRBD1,few,TRBJ1-2,TRBV27,CASSRGDRGTGYTF,TGTGCCAGCAGTCGCGGGGACAGGGGGACTGGCTACACCTTC
TRBD1,few,TRBJ1-1,TRBV20-1,CSARFGQVGEAFF,TGCAGTGCTCGTTTTGGACAGGTGGGTGAAGCTTTCTTT
TRBD1,.,TRBJ2-1,TRBV7-6,CASSLYRGINEQFF,TGTGCCAGCAGCTTATACAGGGGGATCAATGAGCAGTTCTTC
.,.,TRBJ1-1,TRBV10-3,CAIMIPGDTEAFF,TGTGCCATCATGATCCCCGGCGACACTGAAGCTTTCTTT
.,.,TRBJ1-1,TRBV20-1,CSATRPDIQNTEAFF,TGCAGTGCTACCCGACCCGACATTCAGAACACTGAAGCTTTCTTT
.,many,TRBJ1-2,TRBV29-1,CSVVETYLHGYTF,TGCAGCGTTGTGGAGACCTACCTCCATGGCTACACCTTC
TRBD2,many,TRBJ2-7,TRBV7-2,CASREGSGTYEQYF,TGTGCCAGCAGGGAGGGTAGCGGGACCTACGAGCAGTACTTC
.,many,TRBJ2-3,TRBV4-3,CASSQDPTVADTQYF,TGCGCCAGCAGCCAAGATCCAACCGTAGCAGATACGCAGTATTTT
TRBD1,.,TRBJ2-1,TRBV9,CASSAVGQRYNEQFF,TGTGCCAGCAGCGCCGTGGGACAGAGATACAATGAGCAGTTCTTC
TRBD2,many,TRBJ2-5,TRBV29-1,CSVTREGNQETQYF,TGCAGCGTAACGAGGGAGGGGAACCAAGAGACCCAGTACTTC
.,.,TRBJ1-2,TRBV7-8,CASSILDDYGYTF,TGTGCCAGCAGCATTCTGGATGACTATGGCTACACCTTC
TRBD2,.,TRBJ2-3,TRBV20-1,CSASPSGPRGTDTHYF,TGCAGTGCCTCACCTAGCGGGCCTAGGGGCACAGATACGCATTATTTT
.,few,TRBJ2-1,TRBV5-5,CASSPVGDEQFF,TGTGCCAGCAGCCCGGTGGGCGATGAGCAGTTCTTC
.,many,TRBJ1-5,TRBV10-3,CAISEPGEPQHF,TGTGCCATCAGTGAGCCGGGAGAGCCCCAGCATTTT
.,many,TRBJ2-7,TRBV7-8,CASSLAVDSSYGQYF,TGTGCCAGCAGCTTAGCGGTTGACAGTTCCTACGGGCAGTACTTC
TRBD2,few,TRBJ2-1,TRBV30,CAWSLAGGPYNEQFF,TGTGCCTGGAGTCTAGCGGGAGGGCCGTATAATGAGCAGTTCTTC
.,many,TRBJ1-2,TRBV12-3/TRBV12-4,CASSLRGSIGYTF,TGTGCCAGCAGTTTGAGGGGATCGATCGGCTACACCTTC